This T cell receptor (beta chain) was obtained from a study of cytomegalovirus exposure and HLA in healthy donors. The donors were part of the validation cohort of 120 subjects. That cohort was separate from the first cohort, which comprised 666 subjects. Comment on this clone: The target antigen is unknown.

Assay used: immunoSEQ multiplex PCR; TCRdb lists only in-frame clones, some missing. The sample has 100,000 to 130,000 clones, under 97% seen once; the top ten hold about 0.7%. CDR3 length: 14 residues. The V segment lost 6 bases and the J segment 5 bases; nucleotides outside the gene matches: 9. Germline V gives CDR1 MGHDK, CDR2 SYGVNS. Study observations and caveats: According to a subsequent analysis, TCR clusters identified in the first cohort showed a tendency to co-occur across the 120 validation repertoires. Rarity characterized most TCR sequences, yet some public TCRs appeared in many donors.

Sequencing input: PBMCs. The chain couples TRBV25-1 to TRBJ1-1; 7 bases map to TRBD1. This clonotype was obtained from a woman between 18 and 30 years old in good health and CMV-seronegative. CDR3 residues: CASSDRVGRTEAFF. Here the CDR3 DNA reads TGTGCCAGCAGCGACAGGGTGGGTCGAACTGAAGCTTTCTTT.